Listed below are T cell receptor beta chains from one sample, sequenced in a study of shared clonotypes between healthy human individuals. TCRdb's table, derived via immunoSEQ multiplex PCR, lists solely in-frame clones and lacks some. The table has about 1.5 million clones, approximately 98% seen once. Sequenced: naive CD4+ T cells sorted from blood. These receptors all stem from a man younger than 45 in good health. The conserved cysteine and the conserved F or W are not part of the CDR3 here. Each record gives: V gene, J gene, CDR3 protein.

>TRBV29-1|TRBJ1-4
AGRGSNEKLF
>TRBV29-1|TRBJ1-4
SGEIPGQGEGKLF
>TRBV11-3|TRBJ2-2
ASSSFGTGTGSTGELF
>TRBV27|TRBJ2-1
ASSSPAGTSNEQF
>TRBV5-8|TRBJ2-7
ASSPGGGTGLYEQY
>TRBV18|TRBJ2-7
ASSPLPGLSSYEQY
>TRBV6-5|TRBJ2-2
ASRQLAGGPGELF
>TRBV10-1|TRBJ1-1
ASSETGDRTKAF
>TRBV18|TRBJ1-1
ASSNVSDSEAF
>TRBV7-3|TRBJ1-1
ASSSSGSTEAF
>TRBV7-9|TRBJ1-1
ASSLSGSPEAF
>TRBV12-5|TRBJ2-6
ASGLVLQGPTSGANVLT
>TRBV7-2|TRBJ2-7
ASSRGRTAYEQY
>TRBV7-8|TRBJ2-7
ASSLVGRSYEQY
>TRBV7-6|TRBJ2-7
ASSLSSSYEQY
>TRBV5-1|TRBJ2-5
ASTPGEVETQY
>TRBV27|TRBJ2-1
ASRSDRFYYNEQF
>TRBV5-1|TRBJ2-7
ASSNGQGQRYEQY
>TRBV10-3|TRBJ2-2
AISDLGGGLNTGELF
>TRBV14|TRBJ2-2
ASSHRTGQAGELF
>TRBV25-1|TRBJ1-2
ASSLNVGQGSGYT
>TRBV18|TRBJ2-7
ASSPGLAGTYEQY
>TRBV11-2|TRBJ1-2
ASTPGQPTYGYT
>TRBV9|TRBJ2-7
ASSRGTVPYEQY
>TRBV19|TRBJ1-5
ASSIGTMGNQPQH
>TRBV7-9|TRBJ2-7
ASSLVTGSYEQY
>TRBV2|TRBJ2-1
ASMLAGVFQDEQF
>TRBV10-3|TRBJ2-1
AISGGSGQYNEQF